This is a list of T cell receptor beta chains from one sample in a study of early T cells in non-severe SARS-CoV-2 infection. MiXCR, applied by TCRdb to the 5' RACE reads, yields one record per CDR3 protein. Of fewer than 40,000 distinct CDR3 sequences detected, approximately 7.1% appear once; the ten largest clones hold 10% to 15%. The sample was whole blood, taken at baseline. These receptors all come from an adult who was a healthcare worker with PCR-confirmed SARS-CoV-2 infection or an uninfected control (not recorded which). The CDR3 runs from the conserved cysteine through the conserved F or W. The D gene is left open where the match is weak. The listing skips clone size in some rows; elsewhere it reads once, few, many or a size class.

d_gene | abundance | j_gene | v_gene | CDR3aa | CDR3nt
TRBD2 | few | TRBJ2-3 | TRBV7-9 | CASSRLPGLAGGGDTQYF | TGTGCCAGCAGCCGCCTTCCGGGACTAGCGGGAGGTGGAGATACGCAGTATTTT
- | many | TRBJ2-2 | TRBV29-1 | CSVGDTGELFF | TGCAGCGTGGGGGACACCGGGGAGCTGTTTTTT
TRBD2 | many | TRBJ2-3 | TRBV6-4 | CASSGTSGTDTQYF | TGTGCCAGCAGTGGGACTAGCGGAACAGATACGCAGTATTTT
TRBD1 | many | TRBJ1-6 | TRBV27 | CASSHSPGQGLRTYNSPLHF | TGTGCCAGCAGTCACTCACCGGGACAGGGATTAAGGACCTATAATTCACCCCTCCACTTT
- | many | TRBJ2-3 | TRBV7-3 | CASSPKAGLREDTQYF | TGTGCCAGCAGCCCCAAGGCAGGTCTGAGGGAGGATACGCAGTATTTT
TRBD1 | - | TRBJ1-1 | TRBV2 | CASSKQGPGAFF | TGTGCCAGCAGTAAACAGGGGCCTGGGGCTTTCTTT
- | many | TRBJ2-1 | TRBV7-2 | CASSLDGAYNEQFF | TGTGCCAGCAGCTTAGACGGAGCGTACAATGAGCAGTTCTTC
- | many | TRBJ2-3 | TRBV10-3 | CAISPSLASGTDTQYF | TGTGCCATCAGTCCCTCCTTGGCTAGCGGCACAGATACGCAGTATTTT
- | many | TRBJ1-6 | TRBV25-1 | CASSVGGPHNSPLHF | TGTGCCAGCAGTGTAGGGGGACCCCATAATTCACCCCTCCACTTT
- | few | TRBJ2-1 | TRBV5-1 | CASRPGTVSYNEQFF | TGCGCCAGCAGACCCGGGACGGTCTCCTACAATGAGCAGTTCTTC
- | - | TRBJ1-5 | TRBV6-2/TRBV6-3 | CASSYSPQPNQPQHF | TGTGCCAGCAGTTACTCCCCACAGCCCAATCAGCCCCAGCATTTT
TRBD1 | - | TRBJ2-1 | TRBV29-1 | CSVDRGLGEQFF | TGCAGCGTAGACAGGGGGCTGGGGGAGCAGTTCTTC
- | - | TRBJ2-2 | TRBV7-9 | CAARRTGPTGELFF | TGTGCCGCCCGCAGGACTGGCCCCACCGGGGAGCTGTTTTTT
TRBD1 | many | TRBJ1-4 | TRBV18 | CASSTDRRNEKLFF | TGTGCCAGCTCAACGGACAGGCGTAATGAAAAACTGTTTTTT
TRBD2 | - | TRBJ2-3 | TRBV7-2 | CASSSGLAGAYEPGSSTDTQYF | TGTGCCAGCAGCTCGGGACTAGCGGGAGCCTATGAGCCTGGGAGTAGCACAGATACGCAGTATTTT
- | - | TRBJ2-7 | TRBV7-9 | CASGTYEQYF | TGTGCCAGCGGGACCTACGAGCAGTACTTC
- | few | TRBJ2-1 | TRBV12-3/TRBV12-4 | CASTEGAVFNEQFF | TGTGCCAGCACCGAGGGTGCGGTTTTCAATGAGCAGTTCTTC
TRBD1 | - | TRBJ1-1 | TRBV30 | CAWRVGQLNGAFF | TGTGCCTGGAGAGTGGGACAGCTGAATGGAGCTTTCTTT
TRBD2 | many | TRBJ2-3 | TRBV4-3 | CASSQDTSGSFTDTQYF | TGCGCCAGCAGCCAAGATACTAGCGGGAGTTTTACAGATACGCAGTATTTT
- | many | TRBJ2-3 | TRBV4-2 | CASSHGTDTDTQYF | TGTGCCAGCAGCCACGGGACGGACACAGATACGCAGTATTTT
- | few | TRBJ2-6 | TRBV6-5 | CASSRDSSGANVLTF | TGTGCCAGTAGCAGGGATTCATCTGGGGCCAACGTCCTGACTTTC
- | - | TRBJ1-5 | TRBV20-1 | CSASTGAKSNQPQHF | TGCAGTGCTAGTACCGGGGCTAAGAGCAATCAGCCCCAGCATTTT
TRBD1 | - | TRBJ1-2 | TRBV10-3 | CVIDREANYGYTF | TGTGTCATCGACAGGGAAGCTAACTATGGCTACACCTTC
- | few | TRBJ1-2 | TRBV4-3 | CASSQGEGSYGYTF | TGCGCCAGCAGCCAAGGTGAAGGGTCCTATGGCTACACCTTC
- | - | TRBJ1-2 | TRBV7-2 | CASSLEGGRYGYTF | TGTGCCAGCAGCTTAGAAGGGGGGCGTTATGGCTACACCTTC
- | many | TRBJ2-1 | TRBV29-1 | CSATLVAPYNEQFF | TGCAGCGCAACACTGGTGGCCCCCTACAATGAGCAGTTCTTC
- | many | TRBJ2-1 | TRBV12-3/TRBV12-4 | CASSPREGAVEQFF | TGTGCCAGCAGTCCCCGGGAGGGGGCGGTTGAGCAGTTCTTC
TRBD1 | medium-sized | TRBJ1-5 | TRBV20-1 | CSASATGVSYQPQHF | TGCAGTGCTAGTGCGACAGGGGTGAGTTATCAGCCCCAGCATTTT
TRBD1 | many | TRBJ2-7 | TRBV4-3 | CASSQERGPSYEQYF | TGCGCCAGCAGCCAAGAAAGGGGGCCATCGTACGAGCAGTACTTC
- | many | TRBJ2-1 | TRBV11-1 | CATSRIGGAIDEQFF | TGTGCCACCAGTCGGATTGGAGGGGCTATCGATGAGCAGTTCTTC
TRBD2 | few | TRBJ2-1 | TRBV11-3 | CASSLSGANEQFF | TGTGCCAGCAGCCTCAGCGGGGCCAATGAGCAGTTCTTC
- | - | TRBJ2-1 | TRBV18 | CASSPPLNEQFF | TGTGCCAGCTCACCACCCCTCAATGAGCAGTTCTTC
- | many | TRBJ1-2 | TRBV19 | CASSTTDRYGYTF | TGTGCCAGTAGTACAACGGACCGCTATGGCTACACCTTC
- | many | TRBJ2-1 | TRBV19 | CASSIAIMDEQFF | TGTGCCAGTAGTATAGCTATTATGGATGAGCAGTTCTTC
- | few | TRBJ2-2 | TRBV29-1 | CSVGAASPGGNTGELFF | TGCAGCGTTGGCGCGGCCAGCCCCGGGGGAAACACCGGGGAGCTGTTTTTT
TRBD1 | many | TRBJ2-1 | TRBV7-6 | CASSHGQGNNEQFF | TGTGCCAGCAGCCACGGACAGGGGAACAATGAGCAGTTCTTC
- | many | TRBJ2-3 | TRBV28 | CASSSRDDGGTDTQYF | TGTGCCAGCAGTTCCCGGGATGACGGTGGCACAGATACGCAGTATTTT
TRBD1 | - | TRBJ1-1 | TRBV4-1 | CASSPPDRGKTEAFF | TGCGCCAGCAGCCCTCCGGACAGGGGGAAGACTGAAGCTTTCTTT
- | - | TRBJ1-4 | TRBV20-1 | CSARRSTFEKLFF | TGCAGTGCTAGACGGTCTACCTTTGAAAAACTGTTTTTT
TRBD2 | many | TRBJ2-3 | TRBV28 | CANSLGSSGRADTQYF | TGTGCCAACAGTTTAGGCTCTAGCGGGAGGGCAGATACGCAGTATTTT
TRBD2 | - | TRBJ2-5 | TRBV3-1 | CASSQGGLAGDWATQYF | TGTGCCAGCAGCCAAGGGGGACTAGCGGGAGATTGGGCGACCCAGTACTTC
TRBD2 | few | TRBJ2-5 | TRBV7-2 | CASSPPGLAGGRETQYF | TGTGCCAGCAGCCCGCCCGGACTAGCGGGAGGGCGAGAGACCCAGTACTTC
- | many | TRBJ2-7 | TRBV28 | CASSPPLVLESPYEQYF | TGTGCCAGCAGTCCACCGTTGGTCCTAGAATCACCCTACGAGCAGTACTTC
- | - | TRBJ2-5 | TRBV7-2 | CASSLAGGASSGTQYF | TGTGCCAGCAGCTTAGCGGGGGGGGCGTCCTCAGGGACCCAGTACTTC
- | few | TRBJ2-3 | TRBV18 | CASSTTQTDTQYF | TGTGCCAGCTCGACTACCCAAACAGATACGCAGTATTTT
TRBD1 | - | TRBJ1-1 | TRBV5-6 | CASSLRDRGLGNTEAFF | TGTGCCAGCAGCCTCCGGGACAGGGGGCTTGGGAACACTGAAGCTTTCTTT
- | - | TRBJ2-7 | TRBV28 | CASSLSPYEQYF | TGTGCCAGCAGTTTATCCCCCTACGAGCAGTACTTC